The 20 T cell receptor beta chains below were found in one sample sequenced in a study of blood T cell repertoires in COVID-19 (dated by TCRdb to 2018 to 2021). The library was produced with the immunoSEQ multiplex PCR assay. The clones in this table, taken by TCRdb from immuneACCESS, are in-frame only. Not every clone is retained; where verified, under half of the shortfall comes from an unresolved V gene, and the cause of the rest is unknown. The sample yields approximately 330,000 clones; over 80% were counted once. Around 9.9% of the sample goes to the ten largest clones. Sequenced input: peripheral blood. The receptor source for this set is a man aged 25 to 40 with COVID-19, enrolled during active disease.

This CDR3 reads CASSPDSTYEQYF. DNA for the CDR3: TGTGCCAGCAGTCCGGACAGTACCTACGAGCAGTACTTC. The rearrangement links TRBV3-1 (or the pseudogene TRBV3-2) to TRBJ2-7; possible D gene TRBD1, 6 bases. Deletions cut 6 bases from V and 2 bases from J, with 11 bases between. Per germline, CDR1 LGHDT and CDR2 YNNKEL (reference sequence). The CDR3 is made up of 13 amino acids.

This rearrangement joins TRBV25-1 to TRBJ1-4; 12 positions match TRBD1. Germline V CDR1 and CDR2: MGHDK, SYGVNS. There are 17 residues in the CDR3. V was clipped by 6 bases and J by 0 bases; unmatched bases: 5. The CDR3 loop reads CASSAGTGGPTNEKLFF. Here the CDR3 DNA reads TGTGCCAGCAGCGCCGGGACAGGGGGCCCAACTAATGAAAAACTGTTTTTT. Combining the CDR3 with reference TRBV25-1 and TRBJ1-4 gives the whole variable domain EADIYQTPRYLVIGTGKKITLECSQTMGHDKMYWYQQDPGMELHLIHYSYGVNSTEKGDLSSESTVSRIRTEHFPLTLESARPSHTSQYLCASSAGTGGPTNEKLFFGSGTQLSVL.

This clone has just one count. The rearrangement uses TRBV7-9 and TRBJ1-6; 7 positions match TRBD1. V trimming: 5 bases; J trimming: 9 bases; junction bases outside the gene matches: 4. Germline values: CDR1 SEHNR, CDR2 FQNEAQ (reference sequence). There are 13 residues in the CDR3. The CDR3 region has the DNA TGTGCCAGCAGCGGACAGGTTACTTCACCCCTCCACTTT. It yields the protein CASSGQVTSPLHF.

The J gene is TRBJ1-1, the V gene TRBV12-3 or TRBV12-4; D remains unclear. Trimming removed 2 bases from V and 6 bases from J, with 10 bases in between. This CDR3 spans 13 amino acids. The CDR3 protein is CASSLNWGAEAFF. CDR3 bases: TGTGCCAGCAGTTTAAACTGGGGAGCTGAAGCTTTCTTT.

The chain combines TRBV9 with TRBJ1-6, with D hard to call. The CDR3 has 12 residues. Trimming took off 4 bases at V and 9 bases at J, with 8 bases between the two ends. CDR1 is SGDLS, CDR2 YYNGEE, per germline. The CDR3 DNA reads TGTGCCAGCAGCACGGGGAGTTCACCCCTCCACTTT. It specifies CASSTGSSPLHF. Looking up the rest from reference TRBV9 and TRBJ1-6 gives the full variable domain: DSGVTQTPKHLITATGQRVTLRCSPRSGDLSVYWYQQSLDQGLQFLIQYYNGEERAKGNILERFSAQQFPDLHSELNLSSLELGDSALYFCASSTGSSPLHFGNGTRLTVT.

The chain couples TRBV5-4 to TRBJ1-6, with 11 bases fitting TRBD1. Losses at the gene ends were 4 bases for V and 7 bases for J; bases not matched to a gene: 7. The CDR3 has 16 residues. Germline assignment: CDR1 SGHNT and CDR2 YYREEE (reference sequence). CDR3 bases: TGTGCCAGCAGCCCAGGGACAGGGGGGGTAAATTCACCCCTCCACTTT. Translated: CASSPGTGGVNSPLHF.

The CDR3 region is CATASGGVGNTEAFF. The CDR3 coding sequence is TGTGCCACCGCATCAGGGGGCGTTGGGAACACTGAAGCTTTCTTT. The chain couples TRBV28 to TRBJ1-1; 8 nucleotides agree with TRBD1. Germline assignment: CDR1 MDHEN and CDR2 SYDVKM. With V trimmed by 10 bases and J by 1 base, 11 bases remained unmatched. CDR3 size: 15 residues.

The rearrangement links TRBV10-3 to TRBJ2-7; TRBD2 matches 8 bases. Germline CDR1 and CDR2: ENHRY and SYGVKD. Trimming took 0 bases from V and 0 from J; bases not matched to a gene: 7. The CDR3 is 17 amino acids. CDR3 loop: CAISESTGGQSSYEQYF. Here the CDR3 DNA reads TGTGCCATCAGTGAGTCGACGGGGGGGCAGAGCTCCTACGAGCAGTACTTC.

The chain links TRBV15 to TRBJ1-6; 7 positions agree with TRBD1. The germline V gene has CDR1 LNHNV and CDR2 YYDKDF (reference sequence). The CDR3 consists of 14 residues. Losses at the gene ends were 1 base for V and 6 bases for J; bases not matched to a gene: 0. CDR3 DNA: TGTGCCACCAGCAGAGGACAGGGTAATTCACCCCTCCACTTT. Protein product: CATSRGQGNSPLHF.

The V gene is TRBV5-1, the J gene TRBJ2-1, with TRBD2 identical over 10 bases. With 2 bases clipped from V and 6 bases from J, the junction kept 5 bases outside the gene matches. Germline loops: CDR1 SGHRS, CDR2 YFSETQ. The length of the CDR3 is 15 residues. The DNA of the CDR3 is TGCGCCAGCAGCTTTAGCCTAGCGGGGGTCAATGAGCAGTTCTTC. This translates into CASSFSLAGVNEQFF.

This chain joins TRBV7-2 and TRBJ1-1; tentative D call: TRBD1 (5 bases). This CDR3 contains 15 residues. V was clipped by 2 bases and J by 5 bases, with 15 bases between them. Per the germline V gene, CDR1 is SGHTA and CDR2 is FQGNSA. The CDR3 protein is CASSLSAGMETEAFF. The CDR3 nucleotides are TGTGCCAGCAGCTTATCGGCAGGGATGGAGACTGAAGCTTTCTTT. Together with reference TRBV7-2 and TRBJ1-1, the CDR3 gives the full variable domain: GAGVSQSPSNKVTEKGKDVELRCDPISGHTALYWYRQSLGQGLEFLIYFQGNSAPDKSGLPSDRFSAERTGGSVSTLTIQRTQQEDSAVYLCASSLSAGMETEAFFGQGTRLTVV.

The rearrangement links TRBV5-6 to TRBJ2-3; TRBD1 aligns across 10 bases. The CDR3 is made up of 15 amino acids. V lost 1 base and J lost 2; bases outside the gene matches: 1. Germline lookup yields CDR1 SGHDT and CDR2 YYEEEE. The CDR3 coding sequence is TGTGCCAGCAGCTTGCGACAGGGGGCCACAGATACGCAGTATTTT. Protein: CASSLRQGATDTQYF.

The chain combines TRBV4-2 with TRBJ1-2; tentative D call: TRBD1 (5 bases). The CDR3 covers 13 residues. Trimming removed 1 base at V and 4 bases at J, with 7 bases between. CDR1 and CDR2 (germline): LGHNA, YNFKEQ. The CDR3 region is CASSQVGGYGYTF. In DNA form, the CDR3 reads TGTGCCAGCAGCCAAGTGGGGGGCTATGGCTACACCTTC.

This clone showed up just once. CDR3 residues: CASSLLQGDGYTF. DNA of the CDR3: TGCGCCAGCAGCTTGCTGCAGGGGGACGGCTACACCTTC. The rearrangement uses TRBV5-1 and TRBJ1-2; 7 nucleotides align to TRBD1. Trimming took 1 base from V and 8 from J; bases not matched to a gene: 5. Germline CDR1 and CDR2: SGHRS and YFSETQ. This CDR3 comprises 13 residues.

The chain has TRBV6-2 or TRBV6-3 and TRBJ2-2; maybe TRBD1 (6 bases). Looked up from germline, CDR1 is MNHEY and CDR2 is SVGEGT. V lost 5 bases and J lost 4, with 20 bases in between. This CDR3 has 17 residues. CDR3 sequence reads: CASSNAGTPDGTGELFF. The CDR3 region has the DNA TGTGCCAGCAGTAACGCCGGGACACCCGACGGCACCGGGGAGCTGTTTTTT.

The chain uses TRBV4-2 and TRBJ1-6; D is undetermined. The CDR3 is made up of 15 amino acids. The V and J ends lost 8 bases and 5 bases respectively, with 16 bases between them. The germline CDR1 and CDR2 sequences are LGHNA and YNFKEQ. The DNA for the CDR3 is TGTGCCAGCGCGAGGCTGTCTCAGAATAATTCACCCCTCCACTTT. Amino acid sequence: CASARLSQNNSPLHF.

J is TRBJ2-3 and V is TRBV9; possible D gene TRBD1, 6 bases. CDR1 and CDR2 (germline): SGDLS, YYNGEE. The CDR3 consists of 14 residues. Trimming stripped 3 bases from V and 1 base from J, with 9 bases between. The CDR3 sequence: CASSARQGTDTQYF. The CDR3, as DNA: TGTGCCAGCAGCGCCCGACAGGGCACAGATACGCAGTATTTT.

The chain links TRBV28 to TRBJ2-7; 7 bases line up with TRBD1. The CDR3 is 14 residues long. V lost 4 bases and J lost 6; bases outside the gene matches: 9. Germline lookup yields CDR1 MDHEN and CDR2 SYDVKM. The CDR3 here is CASSSLTGSVEQYF. CDR3 sequence (DNA): TGTGCCAGCAGTTCCCTGACAGGGAGCGTCGAGCAGTACTTC.

The rearrangement joins TRBV4-2 to TRBJ1-3; no firm D call. V was clipped by 0 bases and J by 4 bases, with 25 bases between them. Germline CDR1 is LGHNA and CDR2 is YNFKEQ. This CDR3 is 20 amino acids long. In nucleotides, the CDR3 is TGTGCCAGCAGCCAAGATGCCCTAGCTCGGACGGAGCCGACCGGAAACACCATATATTTT. Amino acids: CASSQDALARTEPTGNTIYF.

The chain is built from TRBV11-3 and TRBJ2-5; 9 positions agree with TRBD1. J gave up 5 bases and V 5 bases, and 6 bases lay outside the gene matches. The CDR3 covers 14 residues. The germline V gene encodes CDR1 SGHNT and CDR2 YENEEA. CDR3 coding DNA: TGTGCCAGCAGCCAGGGACAGGGTTCGGAGACCCAGTACTTC. This gives the protein CASSQGQGSETQYF.